The text below deals with one T cell receptor (beta chain). Method: immunoSEQ multiplex PCR; TCRdb's copy keeps in-frame clones and lacks some. The table includes 200,000 to 250,000 clones, 84% detected once. This sample was included in a study of blood T cell repertoires in COVID-19. Trimming took 1 base from V and 0 from J, leaving 5 bases between them. This CDR3 has 14 residues. In germline, CDR1 is SGHTA, CDR2 FQGTGA. This TCR was recovered from a middle-aged woman who had recovered from COVID-19. Sequencing was done on a sample of PBMCs or T cells enriched from blood (not recorded which). J is TRBJ2-3 and V is TRBV7-3; no clear D. Here the CDR3 reads CASSLSQSTDTQYF. In nucleotides, the CDR3 is TGTGCCAGCAGCTTAAGTCAGAGCACAGATACGCAGTATTTT.